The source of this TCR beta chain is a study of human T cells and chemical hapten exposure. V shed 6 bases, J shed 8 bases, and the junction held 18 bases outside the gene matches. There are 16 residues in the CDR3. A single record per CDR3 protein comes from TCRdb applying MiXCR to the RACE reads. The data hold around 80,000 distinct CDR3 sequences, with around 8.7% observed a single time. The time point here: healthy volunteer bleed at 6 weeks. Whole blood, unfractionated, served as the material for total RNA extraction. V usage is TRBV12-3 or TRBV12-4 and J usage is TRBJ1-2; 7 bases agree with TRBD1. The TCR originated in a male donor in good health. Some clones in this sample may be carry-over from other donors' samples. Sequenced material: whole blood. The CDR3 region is CASSKKGQAGRSGYTF. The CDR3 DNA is TGTGCCAGCAGCAAGAAAGGACAGGCGGGGAGGAGCGGCTACACCTTC.